In this sample, the clone carrying this TCR beta chain turned up a few times. Its antigen remains unidentified. Since all of the isolated RNA was reverse transcribed, expressed TCRB transcripts were what got sequenced. It was found that naive, central memory and regulatory T cell samples averaged approximately 3.9 million reads. Assay: immunoSEQ multiplex PCR; the TCRdb copy retains only in-frame clones and omits some. The sample holds roughly 180,000 clones, approximately 8.1% seen once. This specimen belongs to a study of beta chain features in type 1 diabetes. Study results and limitations: People with Type 1 diabetes carried modestly yet significantly shorter TCRB CDR3s in all four CD4+ subsets.

The ends lost 5 bases at V and 5 bases at J; junction bases unmatched: 7. The V gene's germline CDR1 is SGHAT and CDR2 FQNNGV. CDR3 length equals 16 residues. The TCR was taken from a young man with type 1 diabetes. Input material: central memory CD4+ T cells from blood. The chain recombines TRBV11-2 with TRBJ2-5; 14 nucleotides agree with TRBD2. The CDR3 sequence is CASSPGTSGSAETQYF. The CDR3 DNA reads TGTGCCAGCAGCCCCGGGACTAGCGGGAGTGCGGAGACCCAGTACTTC.